In its sample, the clone carrying this T cell receptor beta chain was seen many times. Its matching antigen is unknown. This entry is derived from a study of CD8+CD57+ T cells in acquired aplastic anemia. Study summary: DNA recovered from sorted CD4+ and CD8+ cells had a mean of about 3 ug. CD4+ reads averaged roughly 9.9 million in healthy donors.

Germline CDR1 is MGHDK and CDR2 is SYGVNS. The trim removed 3 bases at V and 3 bases at J, leaving 4 bases unmatched. This CDR3 is 15 amino acids long. The template for TCR beta VDJ and CDR3 sequence profiling was genomic DNA. TCRdb independently ran MiXCR on the reads; one entry per CDR3 protein. The table shows just over 400,000 distinct CDR3 sequences, with 65% to 80% occurring only once. Study findings and constraints: The study identified almost 30 CD8+ CDR3 sequences shared by patients and controls. With respect to CD8+ Simpson's diversity, patients and controls did not differ significantly.

The sample taken for sequencing was sorted CD4+, CD8+, or CD8+CD57+ T cells (not recorded which) from PBMCs. The sequence was obtained from a human donor in good health, serving as a control. The chain joins TRBV25-1 to TRBJ1-4; 7 bases are shared with TRBD1. CDR3 bases: TGTGCCAGCAGTGATTCCGGGACAGCTAATGAAAAACTGTTTTTT. It encodes CASSDSGTANEKLFF.